The clone carrying this T cell receptor (beta chain) was seen many times. Mismatch with germline at one junction end may stem from a read error. Per germline, CDR1 SSHAT and CDR2 FNYEAQ (reference sequence). The CDR3 totals 13 residues. The data were taken from a study of T-cell memory formation after mild COVID-19. TCRdb redid the calling of the 5' RACE reads with MiXCR, one entry per CDR3 protein. The data contain around 200,000 distinct CDR3 sequences, approximately 17% of them singletons. The clonotype originates from a man aged 18-30 years who had mild COVID-19 (a few samples of this study predate the infection). Cell type and time point are not known. The chain recombines TRBV7-7 with TRBJ1-6; D remains ambiguous. The specimen was PBMCs or a T cell subset sorted from them (not recorded which). The CDR3 DNA reads as TGTGCTAGCAGCTTAGAGGCTTCTTCACCCCTCCACTTT. Its translation: CASSLEASSPLHF.